The rows below give T cell receptor beta chains drawn from one sample of a study of a mutant IDH1 vaccine in newly diagnosed glioma. The antigens these receptors bind are not known. TCRdb's table, derived via immunoSEQ multiplex PCR, lists solely in-frame clones and lacks some. The repertoire holds some 60,000 clones, over 80% seen once, with 3% to 4% in the top ten. The sequences come from PBMCs, collected from a glioma patient whose treatment included an IDH1 peptide vaccine. The receptors were gathered from a woman in her fifties or sixties with glioma. CDR3s include the opening cysteine and the closing phenylalanine or tryptophan.

TRBV11-2	TRBJ1-4	13	CASSYFESEKLFF
TRBV29-1	TRBJ1-3	13	CSVQQDSGNTIYF
TRBV14	TRBJ1-1	15	CASSQVRVLSTEAFF
TRBV19	TRBJ2-3	15	CASSTALAGGDTQYF
TRBV11-3	TRBJ1-6	14	CASSLGRGDSPLHF
TRBV9	TRBJ2-1	15	CASSVEGGLHNEQFF
TRBV6-4	TRBJ1-1	14	CASSDSDRATEAFF
TRBV28	TRBJ1-2	14	CASSVRPSDYGYTF
TRBV2	TRBJ2-7	12	CASSEAVYEQYF
TRBV4-1	TRBJ1-4	15	CASSQDRQGNEKLFF
TRBV2	TRBJ2-5	15	CASSGGASYQETQYF
TRBV28	TRBJ1-2	15	CASSPTGRANYGYTF
TRBV7-3	TRBJ2-2	15	CASSFGTARTGELFF
TRBV6-6	TRBJ1-6	14	CASGTQGPNSPLHF
TRBV6-5	TRBJ2-1	12	CASSPRTKKQFF
TRBV9	TRBJ2-1	14	CASSVSGRNNEQFF
TRBV30	TRBJ2-7	15	CAWSLGRGLGMEQYF
TRBV11-2	TRBJ2-7	14	CASSYRGAGYEQYF
TRBV2	TRBJ2-4	12	CASGQGNNIQYF
TRBV19	TRBJ2-6	15	CASSPGFSGANVLTF
TRBV4-1	TRBJ2-6	18	CASSPSGQVDSGANVLTF
TRBV9	TRBJ1-2	15	CASSVGDPPNYGYTF
TRBV4-1	TRBJ2-7	14	CASSPQEGTYEQYF
TRBV14	TRBJ1-2	14	CASSQAEGPYGYTF
TRBV11-2	TRBJ2-7	15	CASSLPGGDWIGQYF
TRBV5-6	TRBJ1-6	14	CASSLGRSHSPLHF
TRBV4-3	TRBJ1-1	17	CASSQDGRAGGNTEAFF
TRBV27	TRBJ2-7	14	CASSLPGGTREQYF
TRBV5-1	TRBJ1-5	15	CASSLGQGDGQPQHF
TRBV2	TRBJ1-2	11	CASSELGGYTF
TRBV19	TRBJ2-2	14	CASSGGHGIGELFF
TRBV27	TRBJ1-2	13	CASKEDRNYGYTF
TRBV19	TRBJ2-2	13	CASIGLGTGELFF
TRBV7-2	TRBJ2-7	12	CASSPAGAWEYF
TRBV5-4	TRBJ2-5	17	CASSTGGNSGEIETQYF
TRBV5-1	TRBJ2-5	13	CASSFGSGETQYF
TRBV29-1	TRBJ1-2	13	CSVDSRDLYGYTF
TRBV7-8	TRBJ1-5	16	CASSLEQGALNQPQHF
TRBV7-3	TRBJ2-5	15	CASSLGPLGQETQYF
TRBV7-2	TRBJ2-7	12	CASSRWPSEQYF
TRBV20-1	TRBJ1-1	11	CSARPRTEAFF
TRBV5-1	TRBJ1-4	16	CASSLDRVSIIEKLFF
TRBV7-9	TRBJ2-7	12	CASSFQVAEQYF
TRBV10-2	TRBJ1-1	15	CASSEGGAHDTEAFF
TRBV19	TRBJ1-1	15	CASKGTLIRGTEAFF
TRBV11-2	TRBJ2-7	15	CASSSGWDRGDEQYF
TRBV4-1	TRBJ2-2	15	CASSQPQTNTGELFF
TRBV13	TRBJ2-1	13	CASSPIRRNEQFF
TRBV2	TRBJ1-3	15	CASSDRGIGVNTIYF